These T cell receptor beta chains were read from a single sample in a study of blood T cells in healthy people across ages. In TCRdb, the 5' RACE reads were re-called with MiXCR into one record per CDR3 protein. The sample lists roughly 1.6 million distinct CDR3 sequences; about 31% were seen once. The sequencing sample was made of blood. These receptors all stem from a woman in her 30s in good health. CDR3s include the opening cysteine and the closing phenylalanine or tryptophan. The D gene is left open where the match is weak.

J,length,V,D,CDR3
TRBJ2-7,12,TRBV28,-,CASSRATYEQYF
TRBJ1-1,13,TRBV29-1,TRBD1,CSAATGGSTEAFF
-,14,TRBV7-2,TRBD1,CASRGDRGPHEQYF
TRBJ1-5,15,TRBV4-2,-,CASSSPDSGNQPQHF
TRBJ2-1,13,TRBV3-1,TRBD2,CASSQEREVTQFF
TRBJ2-3,18,TRBV6-1,-,CASSDGRRGASRTDTQYF
TRBJ2-3,17,TRBV15,-,CATSREGYGEEGDTQYF
TRBJ2-3,16,TRBV7-3,TRBD2,CASSLSGGSPPDTQYF
TRBJ2-1,15,TRBV20-1,TRBD1,CSATTGTGTGKGQFF
TRBJ2-1,15,TRBV7-9,TRBD1,CASSSDRVPHNEQFF
TRBJ1-2,16,TRBV5-6,TRBD1,CASSSLGDSQNYGYTF
TRBJ2-7,14,TRBV7-8,-,CASSFSYLYYEQYF
TRBJ1-5,13,TRBV6-5,TRBD1,CATATGLNQPQHF
TRBJ2-5,15,TRBV5-1,-,CASSHQGSGQETQYF
TRBJ2-5,14,TRBV2,TRBD2,CATLAGETKETQYF
TRBJ2-5,16,TRBV7-2,TRBD2,CASSPLGGGIGETQYF
TRBJ2-7,14,TRBV28,TRBD1,CTSRRQGLAYEQYF
TRBJ2-7,15,TRBV7-6,-,CASSLVSDGTYEQYF
TRBJ2-5,14,TRBV27,-,CASSQAEYQETQYF
TRBJ2-7,14,TRBV5-1,-,CASSHHTLDVAQYF
TRBJ2-7,14,TRBV20-1,TRBD2,CSARDGGGAYEQYF
TRBJ2-7,16,TRBV20-1,TRBD1,CSARDLYAGGTYEQYF
TRBJ2-7,16,TRBV7-6,TRBD2,CASSPGRYRCSYEQYF
TRBJ1-3,14,TRBV30,-,CAWSAGDVGNTIYF
TRBJ2-7,13,TRBV20-1,-,CSATWDGSYEQYF
TRBJ2-5,15,TRBV3-1,TRBD2,CASSPYGGAGETQYF
TRBJ2-7,14,TRBV20-1,TRBD2,CSAKPLAGAYEQYF
TRBJ1-5,17,TRBV4-1,TRBD1,CASSQGQGARSNQPQHF
TRBJ2-1,15,TRBV3-1,TRBD1,CASSQGTGGFDEQFF
TRBJ2-1,18,TRBV29-1,TRBD2,CSVEGGLAGGPDYNEQFF
TRBJ2-3,12,TRBV10-1,-,CASSEKTDTQYF
TRBJ2-1,14,TRBV9,TRBD1,CASSVTGTGDEQFF
TRBJ2-1,17,TRBV3-1,TRBD2,CASSSSRGLGYKNEQFF
TRBJ2-1,14,TRBV5-1,TRBD2,CASSSGSRDGEQFF
TRBJ1-3,14,TRBV5-1,-,CASSRDFSGNTIYF
TRBJ2-3,13,TRBV7-6,-,CASSPSVVGTQYF
TRBJ2-3,14,TRBV2,TRBD2,CARQRGTSKDTQYF
TRBJ2-7,14,TRBV6-5,-,CASSRGRGADEQYF
-,13,TRBV6-6,-,CAGSYQGGETQFF
TRBJ1-4,13,TRBV3-1,-,CASRNTGNEKLFF
-,14,TRBV10-3,TRBD1,CANPPRTGGYEQYF
TRBJ2-5,17,TRBV20-1,TRBD1,CSARTDRGVPSQETQYF
TRBJ1-2,12,TRBV29-1,TRBD1,CSGQGALSGYTF
TRBJ2-6,13,TRBV6-1,TRBD2,CATLAAGANVLTF
TRBJ2-7,13,TRBV4-2,-,CASSQDGGRQQYF